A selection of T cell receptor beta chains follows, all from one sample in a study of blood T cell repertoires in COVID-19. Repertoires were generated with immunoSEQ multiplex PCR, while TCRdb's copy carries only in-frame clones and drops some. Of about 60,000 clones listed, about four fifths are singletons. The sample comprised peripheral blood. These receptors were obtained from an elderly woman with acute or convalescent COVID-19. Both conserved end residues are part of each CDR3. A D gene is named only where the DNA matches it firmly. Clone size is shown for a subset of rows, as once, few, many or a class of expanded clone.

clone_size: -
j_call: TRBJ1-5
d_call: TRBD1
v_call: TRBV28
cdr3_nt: TGTGCCAGCAGTTTAAGACAGGGAACTAGCCAGCCCCAGCATTTT
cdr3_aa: CASSLRQGTSQPQHF

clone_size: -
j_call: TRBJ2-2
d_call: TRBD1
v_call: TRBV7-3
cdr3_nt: TGTGCCAGCAGCTACCTATGGACAGGGGGCGACAACACCGGGGAGCTGTTTTTT
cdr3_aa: CASSYLWTGGDNTGELFF

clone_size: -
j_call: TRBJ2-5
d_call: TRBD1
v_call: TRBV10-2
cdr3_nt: TGCGCCAGCAGATATGGACAGGGGGACCAGGAGACCCAGTACTTC
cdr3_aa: CASRYGQGDQETQYF

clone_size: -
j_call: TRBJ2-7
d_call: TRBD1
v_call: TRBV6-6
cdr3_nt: TGTGCCAGCGCAACCGGGACAGCTAACGAGCAGTACTTC
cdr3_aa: CASATGTANEQYF

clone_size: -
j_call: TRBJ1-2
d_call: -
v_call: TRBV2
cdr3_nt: TGTGCCAGCCCCCGCGACAGCTACTATGGCTACACCTTC
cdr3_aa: CASPRDSYYGYTF

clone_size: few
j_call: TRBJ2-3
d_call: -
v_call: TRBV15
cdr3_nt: TGTGCCCATTTGGAGGGGCTCCTCCACCCAGATACGCAGTATTTT
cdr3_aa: CAHLEGLLHPDTQYF

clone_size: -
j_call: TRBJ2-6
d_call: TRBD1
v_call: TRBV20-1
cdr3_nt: TGCAGTGCTAGTAGGACAGGGGGCGCAGCTGGGGCCAACGTCCTGACTTTC
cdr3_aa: CSASRTGGAAGANVLTF

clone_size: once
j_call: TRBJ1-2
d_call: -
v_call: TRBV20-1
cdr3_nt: TGCAGTGCTAGTCAAGCTCCGGGACAAATAAACTATGGCTACACCTTC
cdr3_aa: CSASQAPGQINYGYTF

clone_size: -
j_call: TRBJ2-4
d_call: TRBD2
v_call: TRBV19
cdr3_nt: TGTGCCAGTAGTACGGCGGGAGGATCTTTCATTCAGTACTTC
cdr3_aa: CASSTAGGSFIQYF

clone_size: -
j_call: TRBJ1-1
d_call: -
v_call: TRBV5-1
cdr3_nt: TGCGCCAGCAGCTTAGTCAGTGGCATGAACACTGAAGCTTTCTTT
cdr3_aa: CASSLVSGMNTEAFF

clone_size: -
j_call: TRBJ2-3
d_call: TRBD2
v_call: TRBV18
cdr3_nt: TGTGCCAGCTCACTAAAGCCTAGCGGGGGGACCACTTCTGACGCAGATACGCAGTATTTT
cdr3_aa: CASSLKPSGGTTSDADTQYF

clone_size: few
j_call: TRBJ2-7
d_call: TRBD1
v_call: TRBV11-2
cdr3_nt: TGTGCCAGCAGCTTGACAGGGGGTAACGAGCAGTACTTC
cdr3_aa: CASSLTGGNEQYF

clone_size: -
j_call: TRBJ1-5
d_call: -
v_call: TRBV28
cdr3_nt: TGTGCCAGCAGTTTTGAGCTCTATAGCAATCAGCCCCAGCATTTT
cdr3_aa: CASSFELYSNQPQHF

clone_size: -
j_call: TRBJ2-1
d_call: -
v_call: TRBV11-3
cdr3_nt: TGTGCCAGCAGCCGTCGGGGTCCCAATGAGCAGTTCTTC
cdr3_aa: CASSRRGPNEQFF

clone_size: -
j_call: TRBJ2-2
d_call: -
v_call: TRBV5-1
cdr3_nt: TGCGCCAGCAGCTTGGGAGGAGGTCCCGACAACGGGGAGCTGTTTTTT
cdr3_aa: CASSLGGGPDNGELFF

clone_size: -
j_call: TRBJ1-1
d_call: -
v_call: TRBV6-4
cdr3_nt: TGTGCCAGCAGACAGGGTGTGAACACTGAAGCTTTCTTT
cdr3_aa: CASRQGVNTEAFF

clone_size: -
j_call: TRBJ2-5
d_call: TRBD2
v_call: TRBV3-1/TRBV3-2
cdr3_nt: TGTGCCAGCAGCCCAGTGGTGACTAGCGGGAGGGGGATCCAAGAGACCCAGTACTTC
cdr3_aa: CASSPVVTSGRGIQETQYF

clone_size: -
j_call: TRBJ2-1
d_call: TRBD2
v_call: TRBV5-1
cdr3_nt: TGCGCCAGCAGCTTGTCCGCCGGGACTAGCTACAAGGGTAATGAGCAGTTCTTC
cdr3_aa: CASSLSAGTSYKGNEQFF

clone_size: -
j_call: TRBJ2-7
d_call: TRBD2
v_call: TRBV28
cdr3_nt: TGTGCCAGCAGTAAACTACTAGCGGCGAACTCCTACGAGCAGTACTTC
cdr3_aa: CASSKLLAANSYEQYF

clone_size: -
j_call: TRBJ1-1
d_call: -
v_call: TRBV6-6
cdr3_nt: TGTGCCAGCAGTTACTCCTCGAACACTGAAGCTTTCTTT
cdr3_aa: CASSYSSNTEAFF

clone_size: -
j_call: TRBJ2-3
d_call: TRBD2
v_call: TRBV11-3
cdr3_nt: TGTGCCAGCAGTTCTAGCGGTAATACGCAGTATTTT
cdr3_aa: CASSSSGNTQYF

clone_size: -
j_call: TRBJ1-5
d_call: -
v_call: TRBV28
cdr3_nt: TGTGCCAGCAGTGGAGGACGTAGCAATCAGCCCCAGCATTTT
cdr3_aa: CASSGGRSNQPQHF

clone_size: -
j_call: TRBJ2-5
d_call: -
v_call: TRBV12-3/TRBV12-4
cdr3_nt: TGTGCCAGCAGTCCACTCAGGGAGACCCAGTACTTC
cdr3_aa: CASSPLRETQYF

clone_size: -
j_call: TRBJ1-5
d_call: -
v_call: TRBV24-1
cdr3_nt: TGTGCCACCAGTGAGGCCGACAGGAGCAATCAGCCCCAGCATTTT
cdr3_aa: CATSEADRSNQPQHF

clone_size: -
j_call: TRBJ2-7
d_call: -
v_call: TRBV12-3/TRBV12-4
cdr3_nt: TGTGCCAGCAGTTTCCTCTACGAGCAGTACTTC
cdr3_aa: CASSFLYEQYF

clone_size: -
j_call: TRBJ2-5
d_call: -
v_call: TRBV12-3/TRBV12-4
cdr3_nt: TGTGCCAGCAGTTCCAGAGAGACCCAGTACTTC
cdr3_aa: CASSSRETQYF

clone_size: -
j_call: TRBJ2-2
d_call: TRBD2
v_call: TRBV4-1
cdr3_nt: TGCGCCAGCAGCCAAGGTAGCGGGAGGACTAACACCGGGGAGCTGTTTTTT
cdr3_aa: CASSQGSGRTNTGELFF